These T cell receptor beta chains were read from a single sample in a study of blood T cell repertoires in COVID-19. Generated by immunoSEQ multiplex PCR, the TCRdb table keeps only in-frame clones and is missing some. The table shows roughly 150,000 clones, with approximately 84% occurring only once. The sequencing sample was made of peripheral blood. Receptor source: a man in his sixties or seventies with active or convalescent COVID-19. CDR3s include the opening cysteine and the closing phenylalanine or tryptophan. Each record gives: V gene, clone size, D gene, J gene, CDR3 DNA, CDR3 protein. A D gene is named only where the DNA matches it firmly. Clone size is not always given. Where it is, it says once, few, many or a class for expanded clones.

>TRBV18|.|TRBD1|TRBJ1-6
TGTGCCAGCTCACCTGGGACAGGGGATTCACCCCTCCACTTT
CASSPGTGDSPLHF
>TRBV9|.|TRBD1|TRBJ1-4
TGTGCCAGCAGCTCTAGCCCGGGACAGGCTAATGAAAAACTGTTTTTT
CASSSSPGQANEKLFF
>TRBV10-3|.|.|TRBJ2-1
TGTGCCACCCTGGGCCCTGGAAACAATGAGCAGTTCTTC
CATLGPGNNEQFF
>TRBV7-3|.|TRBD1|TRBJ1-1
TGTGCCAGCAGCTTAGATGGGACAGGGGCGACTGAAGCTTTCTTT
CASSLDGTGATEAFF
>TRBV24-1|.|.|TRBJ2-3
TGTGCCACCAGTCCCGGTCAAACTAGCACAGATACGCAGTATTTT
CATSPGQTSTDTQYF
>TRBV14|.|.|TRBJ2-1
TGTGCCAGCAGCCCCAGGGGCCCCATTTCCTACAATGAGCAGTTCTTC
CASSPRGPISYNEQFF
>TRBV12-5|.|.|TRBJ2-1
TGTGCTAGTGGTACCACCGGGGATGGGGCCTACAATGAGCAGTTCTTC
CASGTTGDGAYNEQFF
>TRBV14|.|.|TRBJ2-3
TGTGCCAGCAGCCAGGGGCTGGGCACAGATACGCAGTATTTT
CASSQGLGTDTQYF
>TRBV4-3|.|.|TRBJ1-4
TGCGCCAGCAGCCAAGGTCCCGCAACTAATGAAAAACTGTTTTTT
CASSQGPATNEKLFF
>TRBV28|.|.|TRBJ2-1
TGTGCCAGCAGTCTCCCGTTATCTACCAACAATGAGCAGTTCTTC
CASSLPLSTNNEQFF
>TRBV4-3|.|.|TRBJ2-7
TGCGCCAGCTCAAGGACAGTTAGCTCCTACGAGCAGTACTTC
CASSRTVSSYEQYF
>TRBV7-9|.|TRBD1|TRBJ1-5
TGTGCCAGCAGCTCGGACAGGGGTTGGAATCAGCCCCAGCATTTT
CASSSDRGWNQPQHF
>TRBV14|.|TRBD1|TRBJ1-4
TGTGCCAGCAGCCAAGGGCCGGGACAGGACCTATTTGGTGAAAAACTGTTTTTT
CASSQGPGQDLFGEKLFF
>TRBV2|.|.|TRBJ1-2
TGTGCCAGCGCGGGGCCCCTCTATGGCTACACCTTC
CASAGPLYGYTF
>TRBV5-1|.|.|TRBJ1-5
TGCGCCAGCAGGGACAGCCCCAATCAGCCCCAGCATTTT
CASRDSPNQPQHF
>TRBV6-5|few|.|TRBJ1-2
TGTGCCAGCAGTCAGGATCCCCCCAAATCCTATGGCTACACCTTC
CASSQDPPKSYGYTF
>TRBV19|.|.|TRBJ1-1
TGTGCCACCGACCGTCGGGGGGGAGGTGAAGCTTTCTTT
CATDRRGGGEAFF
>TRBV2|.|TRBD2|TRBJ2-7
TGTGCCAGCAGTGTGACTAGCGGCTCCTACGAGCAGTACTTC
CASSVTSGSYEQYF
>TRBV9|.|.|TRBJ2-5
TGTGCCAGCAGCTCCAGGGGGGCCCCCGGCGAGACCCAGTACTTC
CASSSRGAPGETQYF
>TRBV7-6|.|.|TRBJ1-2
TGTGCCAGCAGCAACCAAGGGCCGGCGGGCTATGGCTACACCTTC
CASSNQGPAGYGYTF
>TRBV6-6|.|.|TRBJ2-7
TGTGCCAGCAGTTACGATGGTAGAGCCGAGCAGTACTTC
CASSYDGRAEQYF
>TRBV9|.|.|TRBJ1-2
TGTGCCAGCAGCCCCAGAGCCACAGCAACTGGCTATGGCTACACCTTC
CASSPRATATGYGYTF
>TRBV5-6|.|TRBD1|TRBJ1-2
TGTGCCAGCAGCTCCTACCGGGACAGGGATCATGGCTACACCTTC
CASSSYRDRDHGYTF
>TRBV6-5|.|.|TRBJ1-1
TGTGCCAGCCGAACGCCGGGGGGGAACACTGAAGCTTTCTTT
CASRTPGGNTEAFF
>TRBV27|.|TRBD1|TRBJ1-2
TGTGCCAGCAGTTTGGGGACAGGTTCTAGTGGCTACACCTTC
CASSLGTGSSGYTF
>TRBV19|.|.|TRBJ2-1
TGTGCCAGTATTAATAGCGGAGCCGGGTACAATGAGCAGTTCTTC
CASINSGAGYNEQFF
>TRBV11-2|once|.|TRBJ1-4
TGTGCCAGCAGCTTAAGGAGGGAGGGGGGTGAAAAACTGTTTTTT
CASSLRREGGEKLFF
>TRBV3-1/TRBV3-2|.|.|TRBJ1-5
TGTGCCAGCAGCCCTTCCAGGGGTGGTTGGAATCAGCCCCAGCATTTT
CASSPSRGGWNQPQHF
>TRBV27|.|TRBD2|TRBJ2-1
TGTGCCAGCAGTTTAACCTCTCGCGGGGGGCGCAATGAGCAGTTCTTC
CASSLTSRGGRNEQFF
>TRBV29-1|.|.|TRBJ2-1
TGCAGCGTGCAGGGAAGCTCCTACAATGAGCAGTTCTTC
CSVQGSSYNEQFF
>TRBV28|once|.|TRBJ1-4
TGTGCCAGCAGTTTGGGCCCGATTAATGAAAAACTGTTTTTT
CASSLGPINEKLFF
>TRBV7-8|.|.|TRBJ2-6
TGTGCCAGCAGCGCAGATCGACAACCACTCAAATCTGGGGCCAACGTCCTGACTTTC
CASSADRQPLKSGANVLTF
>TRBV5-1|.|.|TRBJ2-1
TGCGCCAGCAGCTTCGGGCCCCGGACACCCATCTCTAGTAATGAGCAGTTCTTC
CASSFGPRTPISSNEQFF
>TRBV7-2|.|.|TRBJ2-1
TGTGCCAGCAGCTTAGCCAACTACAATGAGCAGTTCTTC
CASSLANYNEQFF
>TRBV10-1|.|TRBD1|TRBJ1-2
TGCGCCAGCAGTTCAGGGGGGAACTATGGCTACACCTTC
CASSSGGNYGYTF
>TRBV7-2|.|TRBD1|TRBJ2-1
TGTGCCAGCAGCTTAGCCCGGGACAGGGGCCTCAATGAGCAGTTCTTC
CASSLARDRGLNEQFF
>TRBV5-1|.|.|TRBJ2-1
TGCGCCAGCAGTGGCTTTGGCAATGAGCAGTTCTTC
CASSGFGNEQFF
>TRBV7-3|.|TRBD1|TRBJ2-3
TGTGCCAGCAGCTTAATCGGGACAGGCACAGATACGCAGTATTTT
CASSLIGTGTDTQYF
>TRBV4-3|.|.|TRBJ1-5
TGCGCCAGCAGCCAAGAAGCGGGGTATTATCAGCCCCAGCATTTT
CASSQEAGYYQPQHF
>TRBV7-8|.|.|TRBJ1-4
TGTGCCAGCAGCTCCACCGGGACAAAGGCTGAAAAACTGTTTTTT
CASSSTGTKAEKLFF
>TRBV19|few|TRBD1|TRBJ1-2
TGTGCCAGTAGTATCCGGGACAGGGTGAGAGGCTATGGCTACACCTTC
CASSIRDRVRGYGYTF
>TRBV7-2|.|TRBD1|TRBJ1-5
TGTGCCAGCAGCACGGGACAGGGCAATCAGCCCCAGCATTTT
CASSTGQGNQPQHF
>TRBV10-3|.|TRBD1|TRBJ2-1
TGTGCCATCAGAAACCCCGACAGGGTGCAGAACTTCAATGAGCAGTTCTTC
CAIRNPDRVQNFNEQFF
>TRBV18|.|.|TRBJ1-5
TGTGCCAGCTCACAAGACAGGAATGCTTATAGCAATCAGCCCCAGCATTTT
CASSQDRNAYSNQPQHF
>TRBV13|once|.|TRBJ1-3
TGTGCCAGCAGCCGGAGAGGGGGATACTCTGGAAACACCATATATTTT
CASSRRGGYSGNTIYF
>TRBV5-1|.|TRBD2|TRBJ2-7
TGCGCCAGCAGCCGACAAATCCTAGCGGGAGGCGCCCCGAGCTCCTACGAGCAGTACTTC
CASSRQILAGGAPSSYEQYF
>TRBV4-3|once|.|TRBJ1-5
TGCGCCAGCAGCCAAGATAGGTGGGCAGTTAGCAATCAGCCCCAGCATTTT
CASSQDRWAVSNQPQHF
>TRBV6-6|.|TRBD2|TRBJ2-2
TGTGCCAGCAGTTACCGGACTAGCGGGGGGACCGGGGAGCTGTTTTTT
CASSYRTSGGTGELFF
>TRBV7-9|once|TRBD1|TRBJ2-1
TGTGCCAGCAGTAACCGGGACAGGGGAGGGAATGAGCAGTTCTTC
CASSNRDRGGNEQFF
>TRBV29-1|few|TRBD1|TRBJ2-1
TGCAGCGCCACCGGGACAGGGAGTGTAAATGAGCAGTTCTTC
CSATGTGSVNEQFF
>TRBV11-2|.|TRBD2|TRBJ2-5
TGTGCCAGCAGCGGACGGACTAGCGGGCAAGAGACCCAGTACTTC
CASSGRTSGQETQYF